The 7 T cell receptor beta chains below were found in one sample sequenced in a study of blood T cell repertoires in COVID-19. Assay: immunoSEQ multiplex PCR; the TCRdb copy retains only in-frame clones and omits some. The profile shows under 300,000 clones, about 82% of them singletons. Sequenced: peripheral blood. The source is an elderly man with acute or convalescent COVID-19.

The rearrangement joins TRBV10-3 to TRBJ2-2; TRBD1 is a possible D gene (6 bases). V was cut by 0 bases and J by 6 bases, with 14 bases left in between. The germline V gene encodes CDR1 ENHRY and CDR2 SYGVKD. The CDR3 is 16 amino acids. The CDR3: CAISESMGAIPGELFF. The DNA of the CDR3 is TGTGCCATCAGTGAGTCGATGGGGGCAATCCCCGGGGAGCTGTTTTTT.

This rearrangement joins TRBV2 to TRBJ2-5, with D maybe TRBD2 (6 bases). The V and J ends lost 3 bases and 5 bases respectively, with 16 bases between them. Germline CDR1 SNHLY, CDR2 FYNNEI. The CDR3 covers 15 residues. The CDR3, as DNA: TGTGCCAGCAGTGACTCGGGACTTACCGTGGAGACCCAGTACTTC. Translation: CASSDSGLTVETQYF. Variable domain in full (rest from reference TRBV2 and TRBJ2-5): EPEVTQTPSHQVTQMGQEVILRCVPISNHLYFYWYRQILGQKVEFLVSFYNNEISEKSEIFDDQFSVERPDGSNFTLKIRSTKLEDSAMYFCASSDSGLTVETQYFGPGTRLLVL.

This clone was detected only once. The chain links TRBV12-3 or TRBV12-4 to TRBJ1-1; D uncertain. V lost 3 bases and J 1 base, leaving 6 bases between the germline ends. The CDR3 totals 13 residues. CDR3 sequence: CASSFGPNTEAFF. Here the CDR3 DNA reads TGTGCCAGCAGTTTTGGCCCGAACACTGAAGCTTTCTTT.

V usage is TRBV13 and J usage is TRBJ1-1, with 9 bases identical to TRBD1. The CDR3 runs to 18 residues. Germline V gene data show CDR1 as PRHDT and CDR2 as FYEKMQ (reference sequence). Unmatched junction bases numbered 15, after V lost 4 bases and J lost 3 bases. The CDR3 loop reads CASSSFSGTGGQDTEAFF. The CDR3 DNA sequence: TGTGCCAGCAGCTCTTTTTCGGGCACAGGGGGCCAGGACACTGAAGCTTTCTTT.

The chain uses TRBV28 and TRBJ1-5; 8 bases map to TRBD1. Germline assignment: CDR1 MDHEN and CDR2 SYDVKM. J gave up 5 bases and V 6 bases, and 6 bases lay outside the gene matches. CDR3 length equals 14 residues. The CDR3 loop reads CASSPGTGYQPQHF. The CDR3 DNA is TGTGCCAGCAGCCCCGGGACAGGCTATCAGCCCCAGCATTTT.

The chain joins TRBV4-2 to TRBJ2-2; 11 nucleotides match TRBD2. The CDR3 loop spans 17 amino acids. The V gene's germline CDR1 is LGHNA and CDR2 YNFKEQ. J gave up 3 bases and V 4 bases, and 7 bases lay outside the gene matches. The CDR3 region is CASSPSTSGAYTGELFF. CDR3 sequence (DNA): TGTGCCAGCAGCCCGTCGACTAGCGGGGCATACACCGGGGAGCTGTTTTTT.

A single count supports this clone. The chain employs TRBV27 and TRBJ1-3, with D tentatively TRBD1 (6 bases). Germline lookup yields CDR1 MNHEY and CDR2 SMNVEV (reference sequence). CDR3 length: 15 residues. V was pared by 4 bases and J by 0 bases, with 10 bases between. DNA of the CDR3: TGTGCCAGCAGTTCTGCCAGGGGCTCTGGAAACACCATATATTTT. Translated, it gives CASSSARGSGNTIYF.